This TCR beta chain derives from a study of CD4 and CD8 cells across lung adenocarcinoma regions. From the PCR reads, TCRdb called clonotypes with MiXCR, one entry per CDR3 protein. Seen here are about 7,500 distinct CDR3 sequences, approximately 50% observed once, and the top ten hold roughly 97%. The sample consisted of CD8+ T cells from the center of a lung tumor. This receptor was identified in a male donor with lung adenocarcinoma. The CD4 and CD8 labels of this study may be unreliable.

Written as DNA, the CDR3 is TGTGCCAGCAGCCAAGGTAGCCCCGGGGCTCGATACAATGAGCAGTTCTTC. It codes for CASSQGSPGARYNEQFF. This sequence joins TRBV14 and TRBJ2-1, with D perhaps assigned TRBD1 or TRBD2 (5 bases each). The CDR3 consists of 17 residues. Between the trimmed V and J ends, which lost 1 base and 4 bases, there was a span of 17 bases. Germline CDR1 reads SGHDN; CDR2 reads FVKESK.